The clone carrying this TCR beta chain was seen a handful of times. This entry belongs to a study of CD4 and CD8 cells across lung adenocarcinoma regions. MiXCR, run by TCRdb on the PCR reads, gives a single entry per CDR3 protein. The sample holds 7,500 to 8,000 distinct CDR3 sequences, more than 55% seen once. The germline CDR1 and CDR2 sequences are SGHVS and FNYEAQ. The ends were cut back, 3 bases at V and 0 bases at J, with 12 bases in the middle. There are 16 residues in the CDR3. This TCR was sampled from a female donor with lung adenocarcinoma. The CD4 and CD8 labels of this study may be unreliable. This chain uses TRBV7-6 with TRBJ1-3; D is unresolved. Sequencing was carried out using CD4+ T cells from the center of a lung tumor. The CDR3, as DNA: TGTGCCAGCAGCTTTGGCGTCAGGCCCTCTGGAAACACCATATATTTT. Its translation: CASSFGVRPSGNTIYF.